This TCR beta chain appears in the sequencing data of a study of blood T cell repertoires in COVID-19. The V and J ends lost 5 bases and 7 bases, in that order; junction bases with no gene match: 10. This CDR3 is built from 15 residues. Germline V CDR1 and CDR2: SGHAT, FQNNGV. Clinical history reported by participants formed the basis on which cohorts were assigned. Either two negative PCRs, clearance, or symptom resolution qualified Cohort 3 donors as recovered. Under the authors' procedure: By means of reference gene primer amplification, nucleated cell counts were estimated. This table comes from immunoSEQ multiplex PCR, and its TCRdb copy is limited to in-frame clones, with some not included. That table supplies the V and J calls and clone size; D and trimming were determined from the DNA. The profile shows roughly 310,000 clones, approximately 91% of them singletons.

The chain uses TRBV11-2 and TRBJ1-2; 10 nucleotides agree with TRBD1. The sample comprised PBMCs or T cells enriched from blood (not recorded which). The TCR comes from a woman in her thirties or forties who had recovered from COVID-19. The CDR3 protein is CASSIWTGGRSGYTF. CDR3 sequence (DNA): TGTGCCAGCAGCATTTGGACAGGGGGAAGGTCTGGCTACACCTTC. Filled out from reference TRBV11-2 and TRBJ1-2, the complete variable domain reads EAGVAQSPRYKIIEKRQSVAFWCNPISGHATLYWYQQILGQGPKLLIQFQNNGVVDDSQLPKDRFSAERLKGVDSTLKIQPAKLEDSAVYLCASSIWTGGRSGYTFGSGTRLTVV.